These 30 T cell receptor beta chains were all obtained from the same sample, sequenced in a study of cytomegalovirus exposure and HLA in healthy donors. Primers: 60 Vbeta forward and 13 Jbeta reverse. TCRdb keeps only in-frame clones here, not all; method: immunoSEQ multiplex PCR. The table lists 77,000 or so clones, under 80% of them singletons, with less than 2% in the top ten. Sequencing was done on a sample of PBMCs. These receptors originate from a man aged 35 to 55 in good health and CMV-seronegative.

This clone has more than one count but fewer than ten. The chain is built from TRBV5-1 and TRBJ2-1; 7 bases align to TRBD1. The CDR3 runs 15 residues. The V gene's germline CDR1 is SGHRS and CDR2 YFSETQ. J lost 6 bases, V lost 4 bases, and 10 bases had no gene match. CDR3 sequence: CASSLRQGSVNEQFF. In nucleotides, the CDR3 is TGCGCCAGCAGCCTCAGACAGGGTTCGGTCAATGAGCAGTTCTTC.

As regards this clone: At one end, the junction sequence differs from germline, possibly due to a read error. This chain joins TRBV7-9 and TRBJ2-2; D unclear. The V gene's germline CDR1 is SEHNR and CDR2 FQNEAQ (reference sequence). The CDR3 covers 14 residues. DNA for the CDR3: TGTTCCAGCAGCTTCGACTCCTCAGAGGGGGAGCTGTTTTTT. It codes for CSSSFDSSEGELFF.

This clone has a single count. The chain employs TRBV6-5 and TRBJ1-4; D is unclear. Germline-derived CDR1 and CDR2 are MNHEY and SVGAGI. V lost 8 bases and J lost 0, with 13 bases in between. CDR3 size: 15 residues. Here the CDR3 reads CASSGGPATNEKLFF. CDR3 DNA: TGTGCCAGCTCCGGAGGGCCCGCAACTAATGAAAAACTGTTTTTT.

This sequence joins TRBV6-6 and TRBJ1-1; TRBD1 matches 8 bases. CDR3 length: 14 residues. Germline V gene data show CDR1 as MNHNY and CDR2 as SVGAGI (reference sequence). Germline trimming cut 4 bases from V and 4 bases from J; bases unmatched to any gene: 5. The CDR3 region is CASSSTGVGTEAFF. CDR3 sequence (DNA): TGTGCCAGCAGTTCGACAGGGGTGGGCACTGAAGCTTTCTTT.

In DNA form, the CDR3 reads TGTGCCAGCAGCCAAGACTCACTGGACAGGGCGGGCCAGTACTTC. Translated: CASSQDSLDRAGQYF. The chain has TRBV4-2 and TRBJ2-5; 8 bases map to TRBD1. Trimming cost V 0 bases and J 10 bases; bases outside gene matches: 10. The CDR3 is made up of 15 amino acids. Germline CDR1 LGHNA, CDR2 YNFKEQ.

This clone occurred a few times. This chain uses TRBV19 with TRBJ1-1; TRBD1 matches at 7 bases. The CDR3 has 13 residues. Trimming at V came to 6 bases and at J to 1 base, leaving 2 bases not matched to a gene. Germline lookup yields CDR1 LNHDA and CDR2 SQIVND (reference sequence). CDR3 in amino acids: CASSNRGNTEAFF. The CDR3 nucleotides are TGTGCCAGTAGCAACAGGGGGAACACTGAAGCTTTCTTT.

The chain links TRBV28 to TRBJ2-2, with D unclear. The CDR3 consists of 13 residues. Trimming left V 4 bases short and J 2 bases short, with 5 bases between. CDR1 is MDHEN and CDR2 is SYDVKM in the germline V gene. The CDR3 protein is CASSSLNTGELFF. CDR3 coding DNA: TGTGCCAGCAGTTCCCTTAACACCGGGGAGCTGTTTTTT.

This chain connects TRBV28 to TRBJ1-1; D may be TRBD1 (6 bases). The CDR3 runs to 15 residues. V was shortened by 5 bases and J by 0 bases, with 13 bases between the two germline ends. The germline gives CDR1 MDHEN, CDR2 SYDVKM. The CDR3 coding sequence is TGTGCCAGCAGTACTCCGGGACACCTGAACACTGAAGCTTTCTTT. The encoded protein is CASSTPGHLNTEAFF.

In its sample, this clone was seen a few times. The chain combines TRBV7-9 with TRBJ2-3, with 9 bases aligning to TRBD1. V lost 1 base to trimming and J lost 9 bases; unmatched junction nucleotides: 8. CDR1 and CDR2 from the germline V gene are SEHNR and FQNEAQ (reference sequence). The CDR3 loop spans 15 amino acids. CDR3 DNA: TGTGCCAGCAGCTTAGGACAGGGGGAGGGGATGACGCAGTATTTT. Translating it yields CASSLGQGEGMTQYF.

This chain uses TRBV11-2 with TRBJ2-1; 14 nucleotides agree with TRBD2. The CDR3 sequence is 15 residues long. In germline, CDR1 is SGHAT, CDR2 FQNNGV. The V and J ends lost 3 bases and 13 bases, in that order; junction bases with no gene match: 8. CDR3 residues: CASSLDFGTSGSQFF. CDR3 coding DNA: TGTGCCAGCAGCTTGGACTTCGGGACTAGCGGGAGTCAGTTCTTC.

The chain joins TRBV6-6 to TRBJ2-5, with 8 bases identical to TRBD1. TRBJ2-7 explains the end of the DNA better; the J call may be wrong. The CDR3 covers 13 residues. CDR1 is MNHNY, CDR2 SVGAGI, per germline (reference sequence). This chain's CDR3 is CASTRQGLDEQYF. The DNA for the CDR3 is TGTGCCAGCACCAGACAGGGGTTGGACGAGCAGTACTTC.

This sequence joins TRBV25-1 and TRBJ2-7, with 8 nucleotides matching TRBD2. CDR3 length: 15 amino acids. V was pared by 2 bases and J by 3 bases, with 6 bases of the junction left unmatched. Germline lookup yields CDR1 MGHDK and CDR2 SYGVNS. The CDR3 bases are TGTGCCAGCAGTGAACCTGGGACTAGAAGCTACGAGCAGTACTTC. It codes for CASSEPGTRSYEQYF.

This chain joins TRBV28 and TRBJ1-2; 8 nucleotides agree with TRBD1. This CDR3 is built from 17 residues. CDR1 and CDR2 from the germline V gene are MDHEN and SYDVKM. The CDR3 loop is CATKLLRDRSSLYGYTF. DNA for the CDR3: TGTGCTACTAAGTTACTAAGGGACAGGTCATCCCTGTATGGCTACACCTTC.

The chain recombines TRBV4-1 with TRBJ2-7, with TRBD1 matching 9 bases. This CDR3 spans 15 amino acids. V shed 3 bases and J 5 bases; nucleotides not matched to a gene: 8. Germline CDR1 reads MGHRA; CDR2 reads YSYEKL. The CDR3 DNA is TGCGCCAGCAGCCAGGGACAGGGCCCAAGCAACGAGCAGTACTTC. It yields the protein CASSQGQGPSNEQYF.

The chain has TRBV6-5 and TRBJ1-5, with D hard to call. V lost 5 bases, J lost 6 bases, and 11 bases lay in between. This CDR3 spans 13 amino acids. Germline values: CDR1 MNHEY, CDR2 SVGAGI. Written as DNA, the CDR3 is TGTGCCAGCAGTGAAGCGCTTCGTCAGCCCCAGCATTTT. The encoded protein is CASSEALRQPQHF.

This chain joins TRBV4-2 and TRBJ1-2; D may be TRBD1 (6 bases). V was shortened by 0 bases and J by 5 bases, with 13 bases between the two germline ends. CDR1 LGHNA and CDR2 YNFKEQ come from the germline V gene. The CDR3 has 15 amino acids. The chain's CDR3 is CASSQDTGLRYGYTF. The CDR3 region has the DNA TGTGCCAGCAGCCAAGATACAGGGTTACGGTATGGCTACACCTTC.

V is TRBV4-1 and J is TRBJ1-4, with 8 nucleotides matching TRBD1. Germline values: CDR1 MGHRA, CDR2 YSYEKL. V was clipped by 4 bases and J by 15 bases; unmatched bases: 19. This CDR3 spans 16 amino acids. DNA of the CDR3: TGCGCCAGCAGCCCCCAAACCGGGACAGGCCCGAGGATGGTGTTTTTT. It translates to CASSPQTGTGPRMVFF.

The V call is TRBV6-5, the J call TRBJ1-2; D uncertain. Trimming shortened V by 0 bases and J by 5 bases, and 16 bases separated the two germline ends. CDR1 is MNHEY, CDR2 SVGAGI, per germline. The CDR3 length is 16 residues. CDR3 sequence reads: CASSYSRPNLGYGYTF. CDR3 bases: TGTGCCAGCAGTTACTCGAGGCCTAATCTAGGTTATGGCTACACCTTC.

The V call is TRBV6-1, the J call TRBJ1-3, with D unresolved. The CDR3 runs to 13 residues. Germline values: CDR1 MNHNS, CDR2 SASEGT. V lost 3 bases, J lost 8 bases, and 11 bases lay in between. CDR3 in amino acids: CASSDFARDTIYF. The CDR3 region has the DNA TGTGCCAGCAGTGATTTTGCGAGGGACACCATATATTTT.

The J gene is TRBJ1-4, the V gene TRBV27; no firm D call. V lost 10 bases, J lost 6 bases, and 18 bases lay in between. The germline CDR1 and CDR2 sequences are MNHEY and SMNVEV (reference sequence). This CDR3 contains 14 residues. The CDR3 here is CATQLAVGDEKLFF. DNA for the CDR3: TGTGCCACCCAGTTAGCGGTCGGTGATGAAAAACTGTTTTTT. The full variable domain, in which reference TRBV27 and TRBJ1-4 provide the parts outside the CDR3, is EAQVTQNPRYLITVTGKKLTVTCSQNMNHEYMSWYRQDPGLGLRQIYYSMNVEVTDKGDVPEGYKVSRKEKRNFPLILESPSPNQTSLYFCATQLAVGDEKLFFGSGTQLSVL.

V is TRBV6-5 and J is TRBJ2-2; 8 positions match TRBD1. The CDR3 has 15 residues. With V trimmed by 6 bases and J by 1 base, 4 bases remained unmatched. The V gene's germline CDR1 is MNHEY and CDR2 SVGAGI. The CDR3 loop reads CASRYDRGNTGELFF. The CDR3 nucleotides read TGTGCCAGCAGATACGACAGGGGGAACACCGGGGAGCTGTTTTTT.

This clone was seen only a few times. The sample contains more than one DNA sequence encoding this CDR3. This chain connects TRBV18 to TRBJ1-1, with D uncertain. The germline V gene has CDR1 KGHSH and CDR2 LQKENI. The CDR3 has 12 amino acids. Trimming stripped 4 bases from V and 6 bases from J, with 9 bases between. This CDR3 reads CASSRGEAEAFF. CDR3 DNA sequence: TGTGCCAGCTCACGCGGGGAGGCTGAAGCTTTCTTT.

This clone was found a few times. This chain connects TRBV18 to TRBJ2-7; 9 bases align to TRBD1. The CDR3 loop spans 15 amino acids. Trimming cost V 2 bases and J 4 bases; bases outside gene matches: 6. The germline gives CDR1 KGHSH, CDR2 LQKENI. CDR3 region: CASSPTTGGMYEQYF. Here the CDR3 DNA reads TGTGCCAGCTCACCAACAACAGGGGGCATGTACGAGCAGTACTTC.

The V call is TRBV18, the J call TRBJ1-4; the D is unclear. CDR3 length: 15 residues. V was trimmed by 0 bases and J by 7 bases, leaving 12 bases between them. The V gene's germline CDR1 is KGHSH and CDR2 LQKENI. The chain's CDR3 is CASSPPMGGSEKLFF. CDR3 DNA: TGTGCCAGCTCACCACCAATGGGAGGGAGTGAAAAACTGTTTTTT.

The chain has TRBV9 and TRBJ2-1; perhaps TRBD2 as D (5 bases). V was cut by 3 bases and J by 7 bases, with 14 bases left in between. The CDR3 length is 14 residues. The germline V gene encodes CDR1 SGDLS and CDR2 YYNGEE. The CDR3 loop reads CASSEKSPGNEQFF. In DNA, the CDR3 is TGTGCCAGCAGCGAAAAGTCCCCGGGGAATGAGCAGTTCTTC.

The CDR3 DNA reads TGTGCCGCACAGGTCCGGGAGGTCTATGGCTACACCTTC. Amino acids: CAAQVREVYGYTF. The V gene is TRBV30, the J gene TRBJ1-2, with TRBD1 as a possible D gene (5 bases). The CDR3 is 13 amino acids. Trimming left V 8 bases short and J 4 bases short, with 17 bases between. Germline CDR1 and CDR2: GTSNPN and SVGIG (reference sequence).

This clone came up a few times. This rearrangement joins TRBV15 to TRBJ2-1; possible D gene TRBD1, 5 bases. V was cut by 1 base and J by 6 bases, with 13 bases left in between. This CDR3 comprises 15 residues. Germline assignment: CDR1 LNHNV and CDR2 YYDKDF (reference sequence). CDR3 nucleotides: TGTGCCACCAGCAGAGTGGGTTTAAGGGGCAATGAGCAGTTCTTC. This translates into CATSRVGLRGNEQFF.

V usage is TRBV2 and J usage is TRBJ1-5; D is undetermined. The CDR3 covers 14 residues. Trimming removed 4 bases at V and 6 bases at J, with 13 bases between. The germline V gene has CDR1 SNHLY and CDR2 FYNNEI. In DNA, the CDR3 is TGTGCCAGCAGTGGGTCGGAGGCTCGTCAGCCCCAGCATTTT. Protein product: CASSGSEARQPQHF.

This clone appeared a single time. The chain joins TRBV10-2 to TRBJ2-7, with D tentatively TRBD2 (5 bases). CDR3 size: 14 residues. Germline CDR1 WSHSY, CDR2 SAAADI. Trimming cost V 0 bases and J 6 bases, with 12 bases left between them. CDR3 sequence: CASSESVPGIEQYF. The CDR3 nucleotides read TGCGCCAGCAGTGAGTCGGTTCCCGGGATCGAGCAGTACTTC.

This clone showed up just a few times. The rearrangement links TRBV19 to TRBJ2-5; a weak D match, TRBD1 (5 bases). Germline V gene data show CDR1 as LNHDA and CDR2 as SQIVND (reference sequence). The CDR3 is made up of 13 amino acids. V was cut by 2 bases and J by 2 bases, with 6 bases left in between. CDR3 sequence: CASSIQGQETQYF. The CDR3 nucleotides are TGTGCCAGTAGTATACAGGGACAAGAGACCCAGTACTTC. Looking up the rest from reference TRBV19 and TRBJ2-5 gives the full variable domain: DGGITQSPKYLFRKEGQNVTLSCEQNLNHDAMYWYRQDPGQGLRLIYYSQIVNDFQKGDIAEGYSVSREKKESFPLTVTSAQKNPTAFYLCASSIQGQETQYFGPGTRLLVL.